The next 15 T cell receptor beta chains were all read from a single sample in a study of Graves' ophthalmopathy and Graves' hyperthyroidism. As the template, RNA transcripts were used to amplify TCR beta CDR3 regions. RT-PCR was first run with HTBI primers, then multiplex PCR in a second round. TCRdb independently ran MiXCR on the multiplex PCR reads; one entry per CDR3 protein. The sample lists about 240,000 distinct CDR3 sequences, less than 55% seen once, with less than 50% in the top ten. The specimen was peripheral blood. These receptor sequences come from an adult man with Graves' ophthalmopathy.

The chain recombines TRBV24-1 with TRBJ1-1; the match to TRBD1 covers 11 bases. V lost 4 bases to trimming and J lost 5 bases; unmatched junction nucleotides: 5. The germline V gene encodes CDR1 KGHDR and CDR2 SFDVKD. This CDR3 contains 15 residues. The CDR3 DNA follows: TGTGCCACCAGTGACCCCGGACAGGGGGCAACTGAAGCTTTCTTT. This sequence encodes CATSDPGQGATEAFF.

The chain links TRBV29-1 to TRBJ1-5; 7 bases align to TRBD1. The end of the DNA fits TRBJ2-3 better, so the J call may be wrong. Germline loops: CDR1 SQVTM, CDR2 ANQGSEA. CDR3 length: 13 amino acids. CDR3 amino acids: CSVRDSSTDTQYF. The DNA of the CDR3 is TGCAGCGTTCGGGACAGCTCCACAGATACGCAGTATTTT.

The gene calls are TRBV10-3 and TRBJ2-7; 10 bases line up with TRBD1. J gave up 1 base and V 5 bases, and 5 bases lay outside the gene matches. Germline CDR1 is ENHRY and CDR2 is SYGVKD. The CDR3 sequence is 15 residues long. In DNA, the CDR3 is TGTGCCATCAGTCAGAGGGACAGGGGTTCCTACGAGCAGTACTTC. Its translation is CAISQRDRGSYEQYF.

In its sample, this clonotype was seen a few times. The chain employs TRBV5-4 and TRBJ2-7, with 8 bases identical to TRBD1. This CDR3 contains 14 residues. CDR1 SGHNT and CDR2 YYREEE come from the germline V gene (reference sequence). With 3 bases clipped from V and 3 bases from J, the junction kept 5 bases outside the gene matches. Here the CDR3 DNA reads TGTGCCAGCAGCTCCCGGACAGGGAACTACGAGCAGTACTTC. This encodes CASSSRTGNYEQYF.

This clonotype was seen only a few times. The CDR3 DNA follows: TGTGCCACCAGTGACCTCGACAGGGGATCCACCGGGGAGCTGTTTTTT. This encodes CATSDLDRGSTGELFF. The chain carries TRBV24-1 and TRBJ2-2; TRBD1 aligns across 8 bases. The ends lost 4 bases at V and 4 bases at J; junction bases unmatched: 7. Looked up from germline, CDR1 is KGHDR and CDR2 is SFDVKD. The CDR3 extends over 16 amino acids.

The rearrangement uses TRBV10-3 and TRBJ2-5; D tentatively reads TRBD1 or TRBD2 (5 bases each). The J call could be wrong; TRBJ2-1 is a better fit for the DNA end. Germline-derived CDR1 and CDR2 are ENHRY and SYGVKD. CDR3 length equals 12 residues. CDR3 DNA sequence: TGTGCCATCAGTCAAGGGGAGAATGAGCAGTTCTTC. Translated, it gives CAISQGENEQFF.

The V call is TRBV9, the J call TRBJ1-1, with a possible D match to TRBD1 (5 bases). The CDR3 spans 15 residues. Between the trimmed V and J ends, which lost 4 bases and 0 bases, there was a span of 13 bases. Germline V gene lookup returns CDR1 SGDLS and CDR2 YYNGEE. This chain's CDR3 is CASSQGGRVNTEAFF. The CDR3, as DNA: TGTGCCAGCAGCCAGGGAGGCAGGGTGAACACTGAAGCTTTCTTT.

The chain uses TRBV12-3 or TRBV12-4 and TRBJ2-5; 9 bases agree with TRBD2. The length of the CDR3 is 17 residues. With 3 bases clipped from V and 2 bases from J, the junction kept 10 bases outside the gene matches. CDR3 residues: CASSFPGSGGQQETQYF. DNA for the CDR3: TGTGCCAGCAGTTTTCCTGGGAGCGGGGGGCAACAAGAGACCCAGTACTTC.

The gene calls are TRBV2 and TRBJ1-4, with a tentative D call TRBD1 (6 bases). Trimming removed 6 bases from V and 5 bases from J, with 13 bases in between. The CDR3 extends over 14 amino acids. Germline lookup yields CDR1 SNHLY and CDR2 FYNNEI. The CDR3 sequence is CASRVRDTNEKLFF. The DNA of the CDR3 is TGTGCCAGCAGGGTGAGGGACACAAATGAAAAACTGTTTTTT. Full variable domain (remainder filled in from reference TRBV2 and TRBJ1-4): EPEVTQTPSHQVTQMGQEVILRCVPISNHLYFYWYRQILGQKVEFLVSFYNNEISEKSEIFDDQFSVERPDGSNFTLKIRSTKLEDSAMYFCASRVRDTNEKLFFGSGTQLSVL.

V and J are TRBV5-1 and TRBJ2-2, with 8 bases fitting TRBD1. V lost 4 bases and J lost 4; bases outside the gene matches: 12. Germline assignment: CDR1 SGHRS and CDR2 YFSETQ. The CDR3 sequence is 17 residues long. The CDR3 loop is CASSPDAGTGLTGELFF. As DNA, the CDR3 is TGCGCCAGCAGCCCCGACGCAGGGACAGGACTCACCGGGGAGCTGTTTTTT.

This clonotype occurred many times. V usage is TRBV6-1 and J usage is TRBJ2-7, with D maybe TRBD1 (7 bases). There are 15 residues in the CDR3. The germline CDR1 and CDR2 sequences are MNHNS and SASEGT. V lost 11 bases, J lost 5 bases, and 25 bases lay in between. CDR3 coding DNA: TGTGCCGTTTCGACGGGGGACAGTCAGGGCGACGAGCAGTACTTC. This encodes CAVSTGDSQGDEQYF.

The chain joins TRBV20-1 to TRBJ2-7; TRBD2 might be the D (6 bases). Between the trimmed V and J ends, which lost 6 bases and 3 bases, there was a span of 15 bases. CDR1 and CDR2 from the germline V gene are DFQATT and SNEGSKA (reference sequence). This CDR3 has 13 residues. This chain's CDR3 is CSALGDSVYEQYF. DNA for the CDR3: TGCAGTGCCCTTGGGGACTCTGTCTACGAGCAGTACTTC.

V and J are TRBV29-1 and TRBJ2-7; 9 nucleotides match TRBD1. Trimming took 1 base from V and 1 from J; bases not matched to a gene: 5. This CDR3 spans 15 amino acids. Germline V lookup: CDR1 SQVTM, CDR2 ANQGSEA. CDR3 amino acids: CSVEGGQGWSYEQYF. The CDR3 DNA reads TGCAGCGTTGAAGGGGGACAGGGTTGGTCCTACGAGCAGTACTTC.

This clonotype has at least ten counts. The rearrangement links TRBV2 to TRBJ1-6; 7 bases are a match to TRBD1. Losses at the gene ends were 1 base for V and 7 bases for J; bases not matched to a gene: 1. CDR1 is SNHLY and CDR2 is FYNNEI in the germline V gene. The CDR3 loop spans 14 amino acids. Here the CDR3 reads CASSEETGNSPLHF. CDR3 bases: TGTGCCAGCAGTGAAGAGACAGGGAATTCACCCCTCCACTTT. Full variable domain (missing parts from reference TRBV2 and TRBJ1-6): EPEVTQTPSHQVTQMGQEVILRCVPISNHLYFYWYRQILGQKVEFLVSFYNNEISEKSEIFDDQFSVERPDGSNFTLKIRSTKLEDSAMYFCASSEETGNSPLHFGNGTRLTVT.

Regarding this clonotype: The germline gene is not matched at one end of the junction; a read error may be the cause. V gene TRBV15 combines with J gene TRBJ2-7; D unresolved. This CDR3 contains 13 residues. Germline lookup yields CDR1 LNHNV and CDR2 YYDKDF (reference sequence). Here the CDR3 reads CATSRGRSYEQHF. CDR3 nucleotides: TGTGCCACCAGCAGGGGCAGATCCTACGAGCAGCACTTC. The full variable domain, rest sourced from reference TRBV15 and TRBJ2-7, is DAMVIQNPRYQVTQFGKPVTLSCSQTLNHNVMYWYQQKSSQAPKLLFHYYDKDFNNEADTPDNFQSRRPNTSFCFLDIRSPGLGDTAMYLCATSRGRSYEQHFGPGTRLTVT.